This is a list of T cell receptor beta chains from one sample in a study of human T cells and chemical hapten exposure. Using its own MiXCR run on the RACE reads, TCRdb lists one record per CDR3 protein. Of about 180,000 distinct CDR3 sequences listed, under 35% were seen once; the top ten hold approximately 3%. Sequenced here: whole blood, sampled in connection with sensitization to the hapten diphenylcyclopropenone (DPC). The receptors derive from a woman in her 30s with alopecia areata. Some clones in this sample may be carry-over from other donors' samples. Each CDR3 is given with its conserved first and last residue. D genes are given only for firm matches.

TRBD2 TRBV6-2/TRBV6-3 CASSYSPAGVSYEQYF
TRBD1 TRBV28 CASEGTGGFQETQYF
TRBD2 TRBV6-5 CASSYMSGRDHTGELFF
TRBD2 TRBV9 CASSGGGTAYEQYF
NA TRBV5-4 CASRSNRDPEQYF
NA TRBV29-1 CSVPRTSETQYF
NA TRBV7-9 CASNGQGRNTGELFF
TRBD1 TRBV29-1 CSETGAGTDTQYF
NA TRBV30 CAWSVDSPGAGNTIYF
NA TRBV7-9 CASSPEGRPGELFF
NA TRBV6-1 CASSRDSVYEQYF